Listed here is a single T cell receptor (beta chain). This entry comes from a study of T cell clones after liver transplantation. Turning to the study itself: In this trial, immunosuppression withdrawal was attempted within 2 years of liver transplant. Three of eight recipients were HCV-positive; others had non-autoimmune, non-viral indications. Without induction therapy, subjects received standard immunosuppression until 12-24 months post-transplant.

Measured with immunoSEQ multiplex PCR; TCRdb has only the in-frame clones, and not every one. Of some 70,000 clones listed, about four fifths are singletons. Unstimulated PBMCs were sorted into CD3+CD4+ and CD3+CD8+ populations. The length of the CDR3 is 14 residues. V was pared by 2 bases and J by 4 bases, with 12 bases between. In germline, CDR1 is SGHRS, CDR2 YFSETQ. Sequencing used CD4+ T cells from blood, obtained before liver transplant. The chain couples TRBV5-1 to TRBJ1-1; D call uncertain. The TCR was taken from a human donor who received a liver transplant. The CDR3 nucleotides are TGCGCCAGCAGCTTTTCGGTCGGCGGCACTGAAGCTTTCTTT. Translating it yields CASSFSVGGTEAFF.